Below are 31 T cell receptor beta chains sequenced from a single sample in a study of siplizumab effects on memory and regulatory T cells. The repertoire was sequenced with immunoSEQ multiplex PCR; TCRdb's copy has only in-frame clones and lacks some. The sample includes 94,000 or so clones, 95% to 97% seen only once; the top ten take 0.025% to 0.035%. The sequencing input was naive CD4+ T cells sorted from blood. These receptors all stem from a human donor in good health.

The chain joins TRBV7-8 to TRBJ1-1; D not certain. Germline V gene sequence: CDR1 SGHVS, CDR2 FQNEAQ. Trimming took off 3 bases at V and 1 base at J, with 18 bases between the two ends. The CDR3 has 17 amino acids. Written as DNA, the CDR3 is TGTGCCAGCAGCTTGAGAGGGCGCCCCTTTAGGAACACTGAAGCTTTCTTT. Its translation is CASSLRGRPFRNTEAFF.

The CDR3 nucleotides read TGTGCCAGCACCGGGGGGGCATATGGCTACACCTTC. As protein: CASTGGAYGYTF. The chain has TRBV6-5 and TRBJ1-2; D is possibly TRBD1 (6 bases). Germline-derived CDR1 and CDR2 are MNHEY and SVGAGI. The CDR3 length is 12 residues. Trimming shortened V by 7 bases and J by 5 bases, and 11 bases separated the two germline ends.

The CDR3 protein is CASSLGPNTEAFF. DNA for the CDR3: TGTGCCAGCAGTTTAGGTCCGAACACTGAAGCTTTCTTT. The chain combines TRBV6-4 with TRBJ1-1, with D unclear. Germline CDR1 MRHNA, CDR2 SNTAGT. V was pared by 5 bases and J by 1 base, with 8 bases between. The CDR3 sequence is 13 residues long.

The rearrangement uses TRBV10-1 and TRBJ2-7; 8 bases map to TRBD1. CDR1 and CDR2 from the germline V gene are WNHNN and SYGVQD (reference sequence). V lost 3 bases and J lost 5; bases outside the gene matches: 3. The CDR3 totals 13 residues. In nucleotides, the CDR3 is TGCGCCAGCAGTGATGACAGGGGCCACGAGCAGTACTTC. As protein: CASSDDRGHEQYF.

The chain has TRBV7-9 and TRBJ1-5; D not resolved. The V and J ends lost 0 bases and 7 bases respectively, with 16 bases between them. Looked up from germline, CDR1 is SEHNR and CDR2 is FQNEAQ (reference sequence). CDR3 length equals 16 residues. The CDR3 region has the DNA TGTGCCAGCAGCTTAGCCCTGGGGTTGATAGAACAGCCCCAGCATTTT. Its translation is CASSLALGLIEQPQHF.

V and J are TRBV5-5 and TRBJ1-3, with D unresolved. The CDR3 has 17 amino acids. CDR1 and CDR2 (germline): SGHKS, YYEKEE (reference sequence). V lost 2 bases, J lost 0 bases, and 15 bases lay in between. CDR3 nucleotides: TGTGCCAGCAGCTTTCTAGCCGCGGGCCTCTCTGGAAACACCATATATTTT. Translating it yields CASSFLAAGLSGNTIYF.

V and J are TRBV6-6 and TRBJ2-7; TRBD1 matches 9 bases. Germline V gene data show CDR1 as MNHNY and CDR2 as SVGAGI (reference sequence). The CDR3 is 13 residues long. V was pared by 6 bases and J by 6 bases, with 6 bases of the junction left unmatched. In DNA, the CDR3 is TGTGCCAGCAGGCGGGACAGGGTGGGCGAGCAGTACTTC. This codes for CASRRDRVGEQYF.

The J gene is TRBJ2-5, the V gene TRBV19, with D unresolved. The CDR3 covers 13 residues. Germline V gene lookup returns CDR1 LNHDA and CDR2 SQIVND (reference sequence). V was clipped by 7 bases and J by 1 base, with 10 bases between them. This CDR3 reads CASNRQIQETQYF. As DNA, the CDR3 is TGTGCCAGTAATAGGCAGATCCAAGAGACCCAGTACTTC.

The V gene is TRBV4-1, the J gene TRBJ2-2, with 7 bases identical to TRBD1. The CDR3 contains 16 residues. The trim removed 5 bases at V and 4 bases at J, leaving 10 bases unmatched. Germline loops: CDR1 MGHRA, CDR2 YSYEKL. In DNA, the CDR3 is TGCGCCAGCAGCATAACCAGGGACAGAACCACCGGGGAGCTGTTTTTT. Translation: CASSITRDRTTGELFF.

The J gene is TRBJ2-7, the V gene TRBV27; 9 bases are a match to TRBD1. This CDR3 contains 15 residues. V was clipped by 5 bases and J by 4 bases; unmatched bases: 9. Germline CDR1 and CDR2: MNHEY and SMNVEV (reference sequence). CDR3 residues: CASSPQMTGGYEQYF. In nucleotides, the CDR3 is TGTGCCAGCAGTCCACAAATGACAGGGGGATACGAGCAGTACTTC.

This chain joins TRBV7-3 and TRBJ2-5, with no clear D. There are 14 residues in the CDR3. Trimming left V 2 bases short and J 5 bases short, with 12 bases between. Germline V gives CDR1 SGHTA, CDR2 FQGTGA. CDR3 nucleotide sequence: TGTGCCAGCAGCTTAGGCTCACCTGGGGAGACCCAGTACTTC. This sequence encodes CASSLGSPGETQYF.

This sequence joins TRBV7-9 and TRBJ2-3; no clear D. Per the germline V gene, CDR1 is SEHNR and CDR2 is FQNEAQ (reference sequence). This CDR3 comprises 13 residues. Trimming shortened V by 6 bases and J by 2 bases, and 9 bases separated the two germline ends. The CDR3 DNA is TGTGCCAGCAGTCGTACTGCCACAGATACGCAGTATTTT. Its protein product is CASSRTATDTQYF.

The chain couples TRBV10-1 to TRBJ2-3; D is uncertain. V lost 2 bases and J lost 2, with 11 bases in between. CDR1 is WNHNN, CDR2 SYGVQD, per germline (reference sequence). The CDR3 has 15 amino acids. CDR3 in DNA: TGCGCCAGCAGTGAGCGCCTTGCCTCCACAGATACGCAGTATTTT. Encoded protein: CASSERLASTDTQYF.

The chain links TRBV14 to TRBJ1-2, with TRBD1 identical over 7 bases. CDR1 is SGHDN, CDR2 FVKESK, per germline. The CDR3 length is 13 residues. The junction had 8 bases not matched to a gene; V was cut back by 4 bases and J by 9 bases. CDR3 region: CASSPRQGMSYTF. In DNA form, the CDR3 reads TGTGCCAGCAGCCCCCGACAGGGAATGAGCTACACCTTC.

The chain couples TRBV25-1 to TRBJ2-3; 15 bases line up with TRBD2. J gave up 2 bases and V 3 bases, and 6 bases lay outside the gene matches. In germline, CDR1 is MGHDK, CDR2 SYGVNS. CDR3 length: 18 amino acids. CDR3 nucleotides: TGTGCCAGCAGTGATCCTGGGACTAGCGGGGGGTCCACAGATACGCAGTATTTT. This gives the protein CASSDPGTSGGSTDTQYF.

The chain joins TRBV25-1 to TRBJ1-2; 7 bases match TRBD1. The CDR3 covers 14 residues. In germline, CDR1 is MGHDK, CDR2 SYGVNS. V was pared by 3 bases and J by 4 bases, with 5 bases of the junction left unmatched. CDR3 coding DNA: TGTGCCAGCAGTGAGCAGGGGGGAAGCTATGGCTACACCTTC. Translation: CASSEQGGSYGYTF.

This sequence joins TRBV4-2 and TRBJ2-5, with D uncertain. The CDR3 sequence is 12 residues long. Trimming shortened V by 1 base and J by 7 bases, and 7 bases separated the two germline ends. Germline V gives CDR1 LGHNA, CDR2 YNFKEQ. CDR3 protein: CASSQASGTQYF. As DNA, the CDR3 is TGTGCCAGCAGCCAAGCCTCCGGGACCCAGTACTTC.

This chain joins TRBV28 and TRBJ1-5, with D perhaps matching TRBD1 (5 bases). CDR1 is MDHEN and CDR2 is SYDVKM in the germline V gene. There are 14 residues in the CDR3. V dropped 3 bases and J dropped 6 bases, with 12 bases sitting between them. This CDR3 reads CASSFWGVGQPQHF. The DNA of the CDR3 is TGTGCCAGCAGTTTCTGGGGGGTGGGTCAGCCCCAGCATTTT.

This chain links TRBV4-3 with TRBJ2-7; D not certain. V was trimmed by 0 bases and J by 0 bases, leaving 6 bases between them. The germline CDR1 and CDR2 sequences are LGHNA and YSLEER. The length of the CDR3 is 14 residues. In DNA form, the CDR3 reads TGCGCCAGCAGCCAAGAAAGCAGCTCCTACGAGCAGTACTTC. Protein sequence: CASSQESSSYEQYF.

This clone was recorded once. V is TRBV7-6 and J is TRBJ2-1; 9 bases agree with TRBD1. The CDR3 length is 16 residues. The V and J ends lost 1 base and 7 bases, in that order; junction bases with no gene match: 8. Germline V gene sequence: CDR1 SGHVS, CDR2 FNYEAQ. The CDR3 region is CASSLVGTGWWNEQFF. CDR3 sequence (DNA): TGTGCCAGCAGCTTAGTGGGGACAGGGTGGTGGAATGAGCAGTTCTTC. Complete variable domain (other parts from reference TRBV7-6 and TRBJ2-1): GAGVSQSPRYKVTKRGQDVALRCDPISGHVSLYWYRQALGQGPEFLTYFNYEAQQDKSGLPNDRFSAERPEGSISTLTIQRTEQRDSAMYRCASSLVGTGWWNEQFFGPGTRLTVL.

CDR3 amino acids: CASGLVNLGGGYTF. The CDR3 DNA is TGTGCTAGTGGTTTGGTAAATCTGGGCGGCGGCTACACCTTC. V is TRBV12-5 and J is TRBJ1-2; D call uncertain. Looked up from germline, CDR1 is LGHNT and CDR2 is FRNRAP. The V end was cut by 0 bases, the J end by 8 bases, with 13 bases between. CDR3 size: 14 residues.

This chain uses TRBV9 with TRBJ2-7, with no clear D. Trimming cost V 5 bases and J 1 base, with 19 bases left between them. This CDR3 contains 16 residues. The V gene's germline CDR1 is SGDLS and CDR2 YYNGEE. In DNA form, the CDR3 reads TGTGCCAGCAGTCGGGTTCAGGACGGAGCTTCCTACGAGCAGTACTTC. This sequence encodes CASSRVQDGASYEQYF.

This chain uses TRBV1 with TRBJ2-5; TRBD2, the D gene given by the table, was not confirmed from the DNA. TRBV1 is tagged as a pseudogene. The CDR3 has 19 amino acids. This chain's CDR3 is CTSSQDRSSGGLGLGTQYF. Written as DNA, the CDR3 is TGCACCAGCAGCCAAGATAGGAGTAGCGGGGGGCTTGGTCTTGGGACCCAGTACTTC.

CDR3: CASSPMERDFSRNTIYF. CDR3 bases: TGTGCCAGCAGTCCGATGGAACGGGACTTCTCGAGAAACACCATATATTTT. The chain has TRBV28 and TRBJ1-3, with D perhaps TRBD1 (5 bases). There are 17 residues in the CDR3. V dropped 5 bases and J dropped 5 bases, with 22 bases sitting between them. Germline CDR1 reads MDHEN; CDR2 reads SYDVKM.

The CDR3: CASSFPDRHNEQFF. CDR3 bases: TGTGCCAGCAGCTTCCCCGACCGACACAATGAGCAGTTCTTC. V and J are TRBV7-2 and TRBJ2-1; D ambiguous. Germline CDR1 SGHTA, CDR2 FQGNSA. The CDR3 contains 14 residues. V was pared by 3 bases and J by 5 bases, with 11 bases between.

This chain connects TRBV11-2 to TRBJ2-1; either TRBD1 or TRBD2 may supply D (6 bases each). CDR1 is SGHAT, CDR2 FQNNGV, per germline. Trimming shortened V by 2 bases and J by 4 bases, and 12 bases separated the two germline ends. The CDR3 loop spans 15 amino acids. CDR3 loop: CASSLSGASYNEQFF. CDR3 bases: TGTGCCAGCAGCTTATCGGGGGCCTCATACAATGAGCAGTTCTTC. The entire variable domain, with the rest obtained from reference TRBV11-2 and TRBJ2-1, is as follows: EAGVAQSPRYKIIEKRQSVAFWCNPISGHATLYWYQQILGQGPKLLIQFQNNGVVDDSQLPKDRFSAERLKGVDSTLKIQPAKLEDSAVYLCASSLSGASYNEQFFGPGTRLTVL.

The chain employs TRBV5-1 and TRBJ2-3; D is possibly TRBD2 (6 bases). Germline lookup yields CDR1 SGHRS and CDR2 YFSETQ. The CDR3 contains 14 residues. V was pared by 4 bases and J by 3 bases, with 12 bases between. CDR3 in amino acids: CASSLWRETDTQYF. CDR3 sequence (DNA): TGCGCCAGCAGCCTTTGGAGGGAAACAGATACGCAGTATTTT. The variable domain in full, completed from reference TRBV5-1 and TRBJ2-3, reads KAGVTQTPRYLIKTRGQQVTLSCSPISGHRSVSWYQQTPGQGLQFLFEYFSETQRNKGNFPGRFSGRQFSNSRSEMNVSTLELGDSALYLCASSLWRETDTQYFGPGTRLTVL.

This chain connects TRBV6-5 to TRBJ1-3, with 7 bases lining up with TRBD1. CDR1 and CDR2 from the germline V gene are MNHEY and SVGAGI. V was pared by 6 bases and J by 3 bases, with 2 bases of the junction left unmatched. The CDR3 consists of 13 residues. CDR3 protein: CASSTGVGNTIYF. CDR3 DNA: TGTGCCAGCAGCACAGGGGTTGGAAACACCATATATTTT.

V usage is TRBV28 and J usage is TRBJ2-5; no reliable D call. V was trimmed by 3 bases and J by 4 bases, leaving 15 bases between them. CDR1 and CDR2 from the germline V gene are MDHEN and SYDVKM. CDR3 length: 15 amino acids. This CDR3 is CASSFRQKDLETQYF. The CDR3 DNA sequence: TGTGCCAGCAGTTTTAGGCAGAAAGACCTAGAGACCCAGTACTTC.

This clone was counted once. The chain has TRBV14 and TRBJ2-7; 10 nucleotides line up with TRBD1. The CDR3 runs 15 residues. V gave up 0 bases and J gave up 4 bases; unmatched junction bases: 3. CDR1 SGHDN and CDR2 FVKESK come from the germline V gene. DNA of the CDR3: TGTGCCAGCAGCCAAGAGTCGGACAGGGGGTACGAGCAGTACTTC. Translating gives CASSQESDRGYEQYF.

The chain links TRBV7-9 to TRBJ1-4; D call uncertain. The germline V gene has CDR1 SEHNR and CDR2 FQNEAQ (reference sequence). V lost 5 bases to trimming and J lost 4 bases, with 14 bases between them. The CDR3 covers 15 residues. Here the CDR3 DNA reads TGTGCCAGCAGCCTATCGACAAGCAATAATGAAAAACTGTTTTTT. It is translated as CASSLSTSNNEKLFF.